Listed below are T cell receptor beta chains from one sample, sequenced in a study of breast tumors, draining lymph nodes, adjacent tissues. TCRdb recomputed calls from the multiplex PCR reads with MiXCR, one row per CDR3 protein. This sample has just under 65,000 distinct CDR3 sequences, with less than 60% found just once. Source material: breast tumor tissue. Receptors originate from a female donor with breast cancer. Some clones in this sample may be carry-over from other donors' samples. Each CDR3 is given with its conserved first and last residue. Each record gives: V gene, J gene, D gene, clone size, CDR3 DNA, CDR3 protein. A D gene is named only where the DNA matches it firmly. Clone size is not always given. Where it is, it says once, few, many or a class for expanded clones.

TRBV7-8	TRBJ2-1	TRBD2	NA	TGTGCCAGCAGCCTATCCCCTAGCGGGGGGGGCTACAATGAGCAGTTCTTC	CASSLSPSGGGYNEQFF
TRBV10-2	TRBJ2-5	TRBD2	many	TGCGCCAGCAGCGGGACTAGCGGGAGGGTCCGGGAGACCCAGTACTTC	CASSGTSGRVRETQYF
TRBV7-4	TRBJ2-1	TRBD1	NA	TGTGCCAGCAGCACAACAGGGACAGGGAATGAGCAGTTCTTC	CASSTTGTGNEQFF
TRBV28	TRBJ1-4	NA	many	TGTGCCAGCAGTTTAGGGGAGTCAGGATCAACTAATGAAAAACTGTTTTTT	CASSLGESGSTNEKLFF
TRBV19	TRBJ2-4	NA	few	TGTGCCAGTAGCCCCCCCCAGGGACGCGTCCCGCTTGGCAAAAACATTCAGTACTTC	CASSPPQGRVPLGKNIQYF
TRBV2	TRBJ1-2	TRBD1	NA	TGTGCCAGCAGTGAAGCGCAGGGGGCGGGGGCAGGCTACACCTTC	CASSEAQGAGAGYTF
TRBV20-1	TRBJ2-5	NA	NA	TGCAGTGCTAGAGGTGACACGGGAGAGGGGACCCAGTACTTC	CSARGDTGEGTQYF
TRBV28	TRBJ1-3	NA	many	TGTGCCACCCGACCCGGAAACACCATATATTTT	CATRPGNTIYF
TRBV7-2	TRBJ1-3	TRBD1	NA	TGTGCCAGCAGCTCCCTACAGGGGTGGGACACCATATATTTT	CASSSLQGWDTIYF
TRBV5-8	TRBJ2-5	TRBD1	medium-sized	TGTGCCAGCAGCTTGGGTGACAGGGTGAGGGCAGAGACCCAGTACTTC	CASSLGDRVRAETQYF
TRBV5-8	TRBJ2-7	NA	many	TGTGCCAGCAGCCCCCCAGGAGGGCTCTCCTACGAGCAGTACTTC	CASSPPGGLSYEQYF
TRBV14	TRBJ1-2	NA	NA	TGTGCCAGCAGCCAAGGTTACAGGTTCGGCTACACCTTC	CASSQGYRFGYTF
TRBV19	TRBJ1-6	TRBD1	NA	TGTGCCAGTAGCGTGGACAGGTTGGGGTCACCCCTCCACTTT	CASSVDRLGSPLHF
TRBV11-2	TRBJ1-6	NA	NA	TGTGCCAGCAGCCCCAGACAGGAGCCCCTCCACTTT	CASSPRQEPLHF
TRBV7-2	TRBJ1-5	NA	NA	TGTGCCAGCAGCTTATGCGTTAGCGGGAGAATCCAGACTACGAGCAGCAATCAGCCCCAGCATTTT	CASSLCVSGRIQTTSSNQPQHF
TRBV11-2	TRBJ2-1	TRBD1	many	TGTGCCAGCAGCGCATCTACAGGGGGGAGTGAGCAGTTCTTC	CASSASTGGSEQFF
TRBV15	TRBJ1-1	NA	many	TGTGCCACCAGCACTCAGATTAACACTGAAGCTTTCTTT	CATSTQINTEAFF
TRBV6-5	TRBJ2-3	TRBD1	few	TGTGCCAGCAGCCGACAGGGCAGCACAGATACGCAGTATTTT	CASSRQGSTDTQYF
TRBV5-1	TRBJ1-2	TRBD1	many	TGCGCCAGCAGTCTGTCGGTGGCGGCGACAGGGGGCGTCTATGGCTACACCTTC	CASSLSVAATGGVYGYTF
TRBV11-2	TRBJ1-4	TRBD1	NA	TGTGCCAGCAGCCGGACAGGAATTGATGAAAAACTGTTTTTT	CASSRTGIDEKLFF
TRBV29-1	TRBJ2-1	TRBD1	many	TGTTTCACAGGGGGCGTAGTTCATGAGCAGTTCTTC	CFTGGVVHEQFF
TRBV20-1	TRBJ2-1	NA	NA	TGCAGTGCCCAATTAGACGAGCAGTTCTTC	CSAQLDEQFF
TRBV6-4	TRBJ2-1	TRBD1	many	TGTGCCAGCAGTGTTGGGACAGGGACCTACAATGAGCAGTTCTTC	CASSVGTGTYNEQFF
TRBV6-2/TRBV6-3	TRBJ2-5	TRBD2	medium-sized	TGTGCCAGCAGTTACTCCCCCGGGCGGGGGGACCAAGAGACCCAGTACTTC	CASSYSPGRGDQETQYF
TRBV5-1	TRBJ1-1	NA	many	TGCGCCAGCAGCTTGCTGGACGGCACTGAAGCTTTCTTT	CASSLLDGTEAFF
TRBV20-1	TRBJ1-4	NA	NA	TGCAGTGCTAGAGATGAAAGGCTATCGGAGGAAAAACTGTTTTTT	CSARDERLSEEKLFF
TRBV7-3	TRBJ1-2	NA	NA	NA	CASSFGRDNEQCFGPGGAGGYTF
TRBV20-1	TRBJ2-3	TRBD2	NA	TGCAGTGCTAGAGAGATTGGGGGGGGCACAGATACGCAGTATTTT	CSAREIGGGTDTQYF
TRBV5-1	TRBJ2-7	TRBD2	NA	TGCGCCAGCAGCTCGGGACTAGCGGGGATCAGCTACGAGCAGTACTTC	CASSSGLAGISYEQYF
TRBV30	TRBJ2-1	NA	NA	TGTGCCTGGAAAATTTACAATGAGCAGTTCTTC	CAWKIYNEQFF
TRBV6-1	TRBJ1-2	TRBD1	NA	TGTGCCAGCAGTGAGCAAGACAGGGGTCGAGGCTACACCTTC	CASSEQDRGRGYTF
TRBV29-1	TRBJ2-7	TRBD2	NA	TGCAGCTTGCCCGCGGGGGGAGAGCAGTACTTC	CSLPAGGEQYF
TRBV11-3	TRBJ2-7	TRBD2	NA	TGTGCGTCTACTAGCGGGCCCTCCTCCTACGAGCAGTACTTC	CASTSGPSSYEQYF
TRBV19	TRBJ1-2	NA	NA	TGTGCCAGTAGTATAGGACAGGCAAGAGGCTACACCTTC	CASSIGQARGYTF
TRBV10-2	TRBJ2-5	NA	NA	TGCGCCAGCGTGCGCCTAGCAGGGCTCCAAGAGACCCAGTACTTC	CASVRLAGLQETQYF
TRBV19	TRBJ2-2	TRBD2	NA	TGTGCCAGTAGCGAAGAAGGGGTCGGGGGGAGCACCGGGGAGCTGTTTTTT	CASSEEGVGGSTGELFF
TRBV12-3/TRBV12-4	TRBJ2-7	TRBD2	many	TGTGCCAGCAGTAAAGGGACTAGCGGCTACGAGCAGTACTTC	CASSKGTSGYEQYF
TRBV20-1	TRBJ2-7	NA	NA	TGCAGTGCTAGAGAGGGGGGTGTGGGCTACGAGCAGTACTTC	CSAREGGVGYEQYF
TRBV6-2/TRBV6-3	TRBJ1-2	NA	many	TGTGCCAGCAGACCTCGTGGGGAAACTAACTATGGCTACACCTTC	CASRPRGETNYGYTF
TRBV20-1	TRBJ2-3	TRBD2	many	TGCAGTGCTACCGGGGGGGCTATAGATACGCAGTATTTT	CSATGGAIDTQYF
TRBV6-2/TRBV6-3	TRBJ2-3	NA	NA	TGTGCCAGCAGTACGCTTGTGGTGGGCACAGATACGCAGTATTTT	CASSTLVVGTDTQYF
TRBV7-3	TRBJ2-3	TRBD2	NA	TGTGCCAGCAGCTTATGGCTAGCGGGAGACACAGATACGCAGTATTTT	CASSLWLAGDTDTQYF
TRBV7-9	TRBJ2-5	NA	many	TGTGCCAGCAGCTTAACAGCGATCCAAGAGACCCAGTACTTC	CASSLTAIQETQYF
TRBV2	TRBJ2-1	TRBD2	many	TGTGCCAGCCACCCGACTAGCGGGAGGGTAAAGTTCTTC	CASHPTSGRVKFF
TRBV29-1	TRBJ1-2	TRBD1	NA	TGCAGCGTTGCGGCAGGGGGTTTGTATGGCTACACCTTC	CSVAAGGLYGYTF
TRBV2	TRBJ2-3	TRBD2	NA	TGTGCCAGCAGAGAGGGACTAGCGGGAGGGCCGGGTACAGATACGCAGTATTTT	CASREGLAGGPGTDTQYF
TRBV2	TRBJ2-3	NA	few	TGTGCCAGCAGTGGAGGAGCGGTCTCGAAAAATGAGCAGTATTTT	CASSGGAVSKNEQYF
TRBV20-1	TRBJ2-3	NA	NA	TGCAGTGCTAGAGCTGTTGATACGCAGTATTTT	CSARAVDTQYF
TRBV5-1	TRBJ1-2	NA	NA	TGCGCCAGCAGCTTCGGCAGGGAAGGGTATGGCTACACCTTC	CASSFGREGYGYTF
TRBV29-1	TRBJ2-2	NA	NA	TGCAGCGTTCGGAAGGGAGAGAACACCGGGGAGCTGTTTTTT	CSVRKGENTGELFF